This T cell receptor beta chain was observed in a study of cytomegalovirus exposure and HLA in healthy donors. Germline CDR1 reads SGDLS; CDR2 reads YYNGEE. The CDR3 consists of 15 residues. Between the trimmed V and J ends, which lost 0 bases and 0 bases, there was a span of 10 bases. It was with 60 Vbeta and 13 Jbeta primers that the PCR ran. TCRdb's table, derived via immunoSEQ multiplex PCR, lists solely in-frame clones and lacks some. This table lists under 150,000 clones. The gene calls are TRBV9 and TRBJ2-7; D possibly corresponds to TRBD2 (5 bases). This sequence originates from a man aged 40-50 years in good health and CMV-seronegative. The material sequenced was PBMCs. Written as DNA, the CDR3 is TGTGCCAGCAGCGTAGATGTGAGGGACTCCTACGAGCAGTACTTC. It encodes CASSVDVRDSYEQYF.